This TCR beta chain emerged from a study of radiotherapy plus CTLA-4 blockade in lung cancer. Study-level background: Roughly 17% of enrolled patients responded objectively, and over 30% had disease control.

The study treated chemo-refractory metastatic non-small-cell lung cancer patients with focal radiation plus ipilimumab CTLA-4 blockade. Trimming removed 8 bases from V and 4 bases from J; junction bases left unmatched: 7. Looked up from germline, CDR1 is SNHLY and CDR2 is FYNNEI. CDR3 size: 14 residues. With respect to this clone: Its antigen remains unknown.

Sequencing was performed with immunoSEQ multiplex PCR; in TCRdb, only in-frame clones are kept and a portion is missing. This sample has tens of thousands of clones; about four fifths occur once, and the top ten carry 8.5%. Findings and caveats of the study: TCR clones of tumor origin grew in blood after radiotherapy plus ipilimumab.

The source of this sequence is a human donor with non-small cell lung cancer who had a complete response to radiotherapy plus ipilimumab. Here the sequenced sample was peripheral blood, taken from a patient treated with radiotherapy plus ipilimumab. The gene calls are TRBV2 and TRBJ1-4, with TRBD1 matching 7 bases. The CDR3 DNA follows: TGTGCCAGCGCAACAGGGGCGATTAATGAAAAACTGTTTTTT. This translates into CASATGAINEKLFF.